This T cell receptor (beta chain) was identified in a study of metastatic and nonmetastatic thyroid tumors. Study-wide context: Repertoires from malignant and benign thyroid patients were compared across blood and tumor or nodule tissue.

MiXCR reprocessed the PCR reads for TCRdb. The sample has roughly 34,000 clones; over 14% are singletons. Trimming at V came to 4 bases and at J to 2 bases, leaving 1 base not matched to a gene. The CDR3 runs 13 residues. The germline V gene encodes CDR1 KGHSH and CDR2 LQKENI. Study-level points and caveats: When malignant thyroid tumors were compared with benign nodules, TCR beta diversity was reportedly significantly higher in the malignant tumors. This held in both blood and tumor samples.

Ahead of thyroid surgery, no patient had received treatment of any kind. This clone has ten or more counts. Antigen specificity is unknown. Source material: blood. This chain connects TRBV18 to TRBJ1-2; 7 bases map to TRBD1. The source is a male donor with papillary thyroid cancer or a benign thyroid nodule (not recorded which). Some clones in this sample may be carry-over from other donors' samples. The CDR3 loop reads CASSQGANYGYTF. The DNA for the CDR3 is TGTGCCAGCTCACAGGGGGCCAACTATGGCTACACCTTC. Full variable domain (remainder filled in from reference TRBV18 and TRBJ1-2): NAGVMQNPRHLVRRRGQEARLRCSPMKGHSHVYWYRQLPEEGLKFMVYLQKENIIDESGMPKERFSAEFPKEGPSILRIQQVVRGDSAAYFCASSQGANYGYTFGSGTRLTVV.